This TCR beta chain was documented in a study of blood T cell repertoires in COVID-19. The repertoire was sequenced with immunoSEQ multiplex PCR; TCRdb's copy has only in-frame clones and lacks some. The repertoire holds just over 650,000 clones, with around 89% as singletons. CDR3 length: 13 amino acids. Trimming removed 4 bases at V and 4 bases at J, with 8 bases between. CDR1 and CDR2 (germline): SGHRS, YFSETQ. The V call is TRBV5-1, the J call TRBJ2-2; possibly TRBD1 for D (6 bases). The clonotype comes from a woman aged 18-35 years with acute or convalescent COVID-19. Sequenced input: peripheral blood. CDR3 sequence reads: CASSRGSTGELFF. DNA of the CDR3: TGCGCCAGCAGCAGGGGGAGCACCGGGGAGCTGTTTTTT.